This TCR beta chain was found in a study of blood T cell repertoires in COVID-19. Study-level information: The samples span acute and convalescent COVID-19 from the United States, Italy and Spain. Nucleic acid was either cDNA or gDNA, and it came from T cells, B-cell-depleted T cells, or PBMCs.

TCRdb's table, derived via immunoSEQ multiplex PCR, lists solely in-frame clones and lacks some. This sample has approximately 72,000 clones; about 89% occur once, and the top ten carry roughly 14%. There are 14 residues in the CDR3. Germline values: CDR1 MNHEY, CDR2 SVGAGI. V lost 4 bases to trimming and J lost 5 bases, with 12 bases between them. The specimen was peripheral blood. The sequence was collected from a woman aged 60-70 years with acute or convalescent COVID-19. The rearrangement uses TRBV6-5 and TRBJ1-3; D is possibly TRBD1 (6 bases). The CDR3 DNA is TGTGCCAGCAGTTTACAGGGTGGAAGAAACACCATATATTTT. Amino acid sequence: CASSLQGGRNTIYF.